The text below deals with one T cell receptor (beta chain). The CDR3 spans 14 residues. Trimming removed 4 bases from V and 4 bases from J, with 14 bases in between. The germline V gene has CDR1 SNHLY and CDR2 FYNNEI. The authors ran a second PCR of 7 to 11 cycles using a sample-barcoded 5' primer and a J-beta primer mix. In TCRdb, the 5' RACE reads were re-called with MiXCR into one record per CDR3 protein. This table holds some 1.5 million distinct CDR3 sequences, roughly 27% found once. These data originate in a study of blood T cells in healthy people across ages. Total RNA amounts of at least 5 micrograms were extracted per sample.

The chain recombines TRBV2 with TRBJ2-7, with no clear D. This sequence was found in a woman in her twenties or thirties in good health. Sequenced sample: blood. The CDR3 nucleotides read TGTGCCAGCAGTGTGTTTGTAGGGCTATACGAGCAGTACTTC. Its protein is CASSVFVGLYEQYF.